This is a list of T cell receptor beta chains from one sample in a study of OX40 agonist ivuxolimab in advanced cancers. Only in-frame clones appear in the TCRdb table, and some are missing; sequencing was by immunoSEQ multiplex PCR. The sample lists around 83,000 clones; about 90% were seen once. The material sequenced was CD4+ or CD8+ T cells sorted from blood, taken in a trial of the OX40 agonist ivuxolimab. The receptors were gathered from an adult with an advanced solid tumor such as melanoma, head and neck, liver or kidney cancer. Each CDR3 is given with its conserved first and last residue. Each record gives: J gene, D gene, clone size, V gene, CDR3 DNA, CDR3 protein. D genes are given only for firm matches. Clone size is not always given. Where it is, it says once, few, many or a class for expanded clones.

j_gene: TRBJ2-1; d_gene: .; abundance: .; v_gene: TRBV5-1; CDR3nt: TGCGCCAGCAGCTTGTTCAGCGGTACCTACAATGAGCAGTTCTTC; CDR3aa: CASSLFSGTYNEQFF
j_gene: TRBJ2-1; d_gene: .; abundance: .; v_gene: TRBV7-9; CDR3nt: TGTGCCAGCAGCATCGGAAGTGCGAGGGAGCAGTTCTTC; CDR3aa: CASSIGSAREQFF
j_gene: TRBJ2-1; d_gene: .; abundance: .; v_gene: TRBV7-6; CDR3nt: TGTGCCAGCAGCTCCAGGGACTCGTGGCAGTTCTTC; CDR3aa: CASSSRDSWQFF
j_gene: TRBJ2-1; d_gene: .; abundance: few; v_gene: TRBV2; CDR3nt: TGTGCCAGCGGGGGATCCTACAATGAGCAGTTCTTC; CDR3aa: CASGGSYNEQFF
j_gene: TRBJ2-3; d_gene: .; abundance: .; v_gene: TRBV29-1; CDR3nt: TGCAGCGTTGGGGGGGGGCTGGCAGATACGCAGTATTTT; CDR3aa: CSVGGGLADTQYF
j_gene: TRBJ1-5; d_gene: .; abundance: once; v_gene: TRBV6-5; CDR3nt: TGTGCCAGCACCCCTTTCGGGGGTATCAATCAGCCCCAGCATTTT; CDR3aa: CASTPFGGINQPQHF
j_gene: TRBJ2-4; d_gene: .; abundance: .; v_gene: TRBV28; CDR3nt: TGTGCCAGCAGACCAACAGGGTTGGTTGAAAACATTCAGTACTTC; CDR3aa: CASRPTGLVENIQYF
j_gene: TRBJ2-5; d_gene: TRBD2; abundance: .; v_gene: TRBV2; CDR3nt: TGTGCCAGCCTTTTGGGACTAGCGGGAGGGCGACGAGAGACCCAGTACTTC; CDR3aa: CASLLGLAGGRRETQYF
j_gene: TRBJ1-2; d_gene: TRBD1; abundance: .; v_gene: TRBV14; CDR3nt: TGTGCCAGCAGCCAAGGTCCCGGGACAGATGGCTACACCTTC; CDR3aa: CASSQGPGTDGYTF
j_gene: TRBJ2-5; d_gene: .; abundance: .; v_gene: TRBV7-9; CDR3nt: TGTGCCAGCAGCTTGTTGGTGACTGCCGGTGAGACCCAGTACTTC; CDR3aa: CASSLLVTAGETQYF
j_gene: TRBJ1-5; d_gene: .; abundance: .; v_gene: TRBV7-6; CDR3nt: TGTGCCAGCAGCTTAGGGCATTTGAAGCCCCAGCATTTT; CDR3aa: CASSLGHLKPQHF
j_gene: TRBJ2-7; d_gene: .; abundance: .; v_gene: TRBV28; CDR3nt: TGTGCCAGCCGAGATGGGCAGGGACCCTACGAGCAGTACTTC; CDR3aa: CASRDGQGPYEQYF
j_gene: TRBJ2-7; d_gene: .; abundance: .; v_gene: TRBV6-1; CDR3nt: TGTGCCAGCCCTCGTGGCCCCGGCTACGAGCAGTACTTC; CDR3aa: CASPRGPGYEQYF
j_gene: TRBJ1-1; d_gene: .; abundance: .; v_gene: TRBV28; CDR3nt: TGTGCCAGCAGTTCCCCGACAAGACTGACTGAAGCTTTCTTT; CDR3aa: CASSSPTRLTEAFF
j_gene: TRBJ1-2; d_gene: TRBD1; abundance: .; v_gene: TRBV29-1; CDR3nt: TGCAGCGTTGAATTAGTAGGGAACAGGGGGAGAAATGGCTACACCTTC; CDR3aa: CSVELVGNRGRNGYTF
j_gene: TRBJ2-5; d_gene: .; abundance: .; v_gene: TRBV5-6; CDR3nt: TGTGCCAGCACCGAAGGGGGTTTGGAGACCCAGTACTTC; CDR3aa: CASTEGGLETQYF
j_gene: TRBJ1-5; d_gene: .; abundance: .; v_gene: TRBV15; CDR3nt: TGTGCCACCAGCAGCTCCCCTAATCAGCCCCAGCATTTT; CDR3aa: CATSSSPNQPQHF
j_gene: TRBJ2-5; d_gene: .; abundance: .; v_gene: TRBV4-1; CDR3nt: TGCGCCAGCAGCCAAGAAGGGACCCGGGGGCCAGAGACCCAGTACTTC; CDR3aa: CASSQEGTRGPETQYF
j_gene: TRBJ2-1; d_gene: TRBD2; abundance: .; v_gene: TRBV27; CDR3nt: TGTGCCAGCAGTTTATTGGGTCGTGGCGGGAGTTTCGGCAATGAGCAGTTCTTC; CDR3aa: CASSLLGRGGSFGNEQFF
j_gene: TRBJ2-3; d_gene: .; abundance: .; v_gene: TRBV5-1; CDR3nt: TGCGCCAGCAGCCCGATCCTTCAAGATACGCAGTATTTT; CDR3aa: CASSPILQDTQYF
j_gene: TRBJ1-5; d_gene: .; abundance: .; v_gene: TRBV9; CDR3nt: TGTGCCAGCAGCGTCGGGGATAGCAATCAGCCCCAGCATTTT; CDR3aa: CASSVGDSNQPQHF
j_gene: TRBJ2-1; d_gene: TRBD1; abundance: .; v_gene: TRBV28; CDR3nt: TGTGCCAGCAGGGGGACAGGACAGTTCTTC; CDR3aa: CASRGTGQFF
j_gene: TRBJ1-2; d_gene: .; abundance: .; v_gene: TRBV4-2; CDR3nt: TGTGCCAGCAGCCAAGGCGATAATTCAGGGGCTGGCTACACCTTC; CDR3aa: CASSQGDNSGAGYTF
j_gene: TRBJ2-2; d_gene: .; abundance: .; v_gene: TRBV6-1; CDR3nt: TGTGCCAGCGTTGGAGGAAACACCGGGGAGCTGTTTTTT; CDR3aa: CASVGGNTGELFF
j_gene: TRBJ2-5; d_gene: TRBD1; abundance: .; v_gene: TRBV27; CDR3nt: TGTGCCAGCAGTTTCAGACCACCGTACCGGGACAGGGTGATTCAAGAGACCCAGTACTTC; CDR3aa: CASSFRPPYRDRVIQETQYF
j_gene: TRBJ2-2; d_gene: .; abundance: .; v_gene: TRBV27; CDR3nt: TGTGCCAGCAGTAGGGGACGGAACACCGGGGAGCTGTTTTTT; CDR3aa: CASSRGRNTGELFF
j_gene: TRBJ1-1; d_gene: .; abundance: once; v_gene: TRBV18; CDR3nt: TGTGCCAGCTCACCCATAGACAGCGTGAACACTGAAGCTTTCTTT; CDR3aa: CASSPIDSVNTEAFF
j_gene: TRBJ2-1; d_gene: TRBD2; abundance: .; v_gene: TRBV9; CDR3nt: TGTGCCAGCAGCCTTCTAGCGGGAGGCACCTACAATGAGCAGTTCTTC; CDR3aa: CASSLLAGGTYNEQFF
j_gene: TRBJ2-7; d_gene: .; abundance: few; v_gene: TRBV7-2; CDR3nt: TGTGCCAGCAGCAGGGCCAGCTCCTACGAGCAGTACTTC; CDR3aa: CASSRASSYEQYF
j_gene: TRBJ1-5; d_gene: .; abundance: few; v_gene: TRBV19; CDR3nt: TGTGCCAGTAGTATAGGGGTCGGGAATCAGCCCCAGCATTTT; CDR3aa: CASSIGVGNQPQHF
j_gene: TRBJ2-6; d_gene: .; abundance: .; v_gene: TRBV30; CDR3nt: TGTGCCTGGGCCAGTTCTGGGGCCAACGTCCTGACTTTC; CDR3aa: CAWASSGANVLTF
j_gene: TRBJ2-3; d_gene: .; abundance: few; v_gene: TRBV5-1; CDR3nt: TGCGCCAGCAGCTTGGAACCAGCGGCTAGCACAGATACGCAGTATTTT; CDR3aa: CASSLEPAASTDTQYF
j_gene: TRBJ2-7; d_gene: .; abundance: few; v_gene: TRBV30; CDR3nt: TGTGCCTGGAGTGACGGGATATCCTACGAGCAGTACTTC; CDR3aa: CAWSDGISYEQYF
j_gene: TRBJ2-3; d_gene: .; abundance: .; v_gene: TRBV7-9; CDR3nt: TGTGCCAGCAGTTACAGCACAGATACGCAGTATTTT; CDR3aa: CASSYSTDTQYF
j_gene: TRBJ2-2; d_gene: .; abundance: .; v_gene: TRBV2; CDR3nt: TGTGCCTCGAGCCGGGGGAGACCGAACACCGGGGAGCTGTTTTTT; CDR3aa: CASSRGRPNTGELFF
j_gene: TRBJ2-2; d_gene: TRBD1; abundance: .; v_gene: TRBV5-4; CDR3nt: TGTGCCAGCAGCCGGCCCCTCGGACAGGGGTTTTCCGGGGAGCTGTTTTTT; CDR3aa: CASSRPLGQGFSGELFF
j_gene: TRBJ1-1; d_gene: .; abundance: few; v_gene: TRBV30; CDR3nt: TGTGCCTGGGGACGGGGCAAGAACACTGAAGCTTTCTTT; CDR3aa: CAWGRGKNTEAFF
j_gene: TRBJ1-5; d_gene: .; abundance: once; v_gene: TRBV28; CDR3nt: TGTGCCAGCAGTCCGCCCCCAGGGGTATCTCAGCCCCAGCATTTT; CDR3aa: CASSPPPGVSQPQHF
j_gene: TRBJ1-2; d_gene: TRBD1; abundance: .; v_gene: TRBV30; CDR3nt: TGTGCCTGGACGCCTTCAGGGGGCACATCTAGTGGCTACACCTTC; CDR3aa: CAWTPSGGTSSGYTF
j_gene: TRBJ2-1; d_gene: .; abundance: .; v_gene: TRBV28; CDR3nt: TGTGCCAGCAGTTTCCGGGAAAACAATGAGCAGTTCTTC; CDR3aa: CASSFRENNEQFF
j_gene: TRBJ2-1; d_gene: TRBD1; abundance: .; v_gene: TRBV28; CDR3nt: TGTGCCAGCAGTTTAATGGGGACAGGGAGGAACAATGAGCAGTTCTTC; CDR3aa: CASSLMGTGRNNEQFF
j_gene: TRBJ2-3; d_gene: .; abundance: .; v_gene: TRBV5-5; CDR3nt: TGTGCCAGCAGCTTCAGGGATAGCACAGATACGCAGTATTTT; CDR3aa: CASSFRDSTDTQYF